This T cell receptor (beta chain) was identified in a study of immune heterogeneity within non-small cell lung tumors. CDR1 and CDR2 from the germline V gene are DFQATT and SNEGSKA (reference sequence). This CDR3 has 10 residues. V was cut by 0 bases and J by 12 bases, with 6 bases left in between. Multiplex PCR with 32 V and 13 J primers amplified TCR beta CDR3. TCRdb used MiXCR to reprocess the multiplex PCR reads, holding one entry per CDR3 protein. The sample includes about 4,300 distinct CDR3 sequences, less than 25% of them seen just once. Sample share makes this clonotype medium-sized (0.01 to 0.1%). Template material for each sample was 550 to 750 ng of bulk tumor genomic DNA. Doctors removed several biopsies from each primary tumor during surgery, keeping them far apart. Newly diagnosed with untreated non-small cell lung cancer, the patients underwent curative surgery. The study drew donors from newly diagnosed non-small cell lung cancer patients having surgery with curative intent.

The material sequenced was lung tumor tissue. This chain joins TRBV20-1 and TRBJ1-5; no reliable D call. The sequence was obtained from a middle-aged man with non-small cell lung cancer. CDR3 protein: CSARDRDQHF. As DNA, the CDR3 is TGCAGTGCTAGAGATCGGGACCAGCATTTT.